The source of this TCR beta chain is a study of patients and donors after allogeneic stem cell transplantation. With 9 bases removed from V and 4 bases from J, the gap between germline ends came to 16 bases. CDR3 size: 13 residues. TCRdb independently ran MiXCR on the RT-PCR reads; one entry per CDR3 protein. The sample lists approximately 160,000 distinct CDR3 sequences; approximately 30% were seen once. The specimen sequenced was blood, either unsorted or a sorted T cell fraction (not recorded which). V and J are TRBV23-1 and TRBJ2-7; the D gene is possibly TRBD1 (5 bases). TRBV23-1 qualifies as an ORF whose function is uncertain. The TCR originated in a human donor who was either an allogeneic HSCT recipient or a stem cell or donor lymphocyte infusion donor (not recorded which). It is not recorded whose cells these are; they may come from a transplant donor. The DNA for the CDR3 is TGCGCCAGACTGCGTGACAGCTTTTACGAGCAGTACTTC. Translation: CARLRDSFYEQYF.